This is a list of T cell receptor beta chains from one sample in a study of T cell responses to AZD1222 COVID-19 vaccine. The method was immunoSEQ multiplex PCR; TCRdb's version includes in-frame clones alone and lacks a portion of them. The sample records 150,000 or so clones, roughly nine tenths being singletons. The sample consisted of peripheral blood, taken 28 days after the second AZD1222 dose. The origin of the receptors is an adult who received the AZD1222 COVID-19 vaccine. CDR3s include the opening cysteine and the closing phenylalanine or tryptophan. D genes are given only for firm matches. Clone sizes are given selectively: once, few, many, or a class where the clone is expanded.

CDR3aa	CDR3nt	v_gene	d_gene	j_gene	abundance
CASSKAYRDSYNEQFF	TGTGCCAGCAGCAAAGCTTACAGGGATTCCTACAATGAGCAGTTCTTC	TRBV21-1	-	TRBJ2-1	-
CASSIVGLQHF	TGTGCCAGTAGTATAGTTGGATTACAACACTTC	TRBV19	-	TRBJ2-5	-
CASRTGGDSSYEQYF	TGTGCCAGCAGAACAGGGGGCGATAGCTCCTACGAGCAGTACTTC	TRBV3-1/TRBV3-2	TRBD1	TRBJ2-7	-
CASSPRGGVAGLADTQYF	TGTGCCAGCAGCCCGAGGGGGGGGGTAGCGGGTTTAGCAGATACGCAGTATTTT	TRBV14	-	TRBJ2-3	-
CASSRRGEQPQHF	TGTGCCAGCAGTCGAAGGGGTGAACAGCCCCAGCATTTT	TRBV6-5	-	TRBJ1-5	-
CASSLHGEQYF	TGTGCCAGCAGCTTGCACGGAGAGCAGTACTTC	TRBV5-4	-	TRBJ2-7	-
CASSLALGGGETQYF	TGCGCCAGCAGCTTGGCCCTGGGAGGGGGAGAGACCCAGTACTTC	TRBV5-1	-	TRBJ2-5	-
CASSPRWKGSPLHF	TGTGCCAGCAGCCCCAGGTGGAAGGGATCACCCCTCCACTTT	TRBV14	-	TRBJ1-6	-
CASSWMSDRGNQPQHF	TGTGCCAGCAGCTGGATGTCCGACAGGGGCAATCAGCCCCAGCATTTT	TRBV2	TRBD1	TRBJ1-5	-
CASSVGGDTEAFF	TGTGCCAGCAGCGTAGGAGGGGACACTGAAGCTTTCTTT	TRBV9	-	TRBJ1-1	-
CASSPLGANTGELFF	TGTGCCAGCTCACCACTGGGGGCAAACACCGGGGAGCTGTTTTTT	TRBV18	-	TRBJ2-2	-
CAIPGRKREYLCLCEQYF	-	TRBV9	-	TRBJ2-7	-
CASGRPARGTGELFF	TGTGCCAGCGGCCGGCCCGCGCGGGGCACCGGGGAGCTGTTTTTT	TRBV9	-	TRBJ2-2	-
CASSLVGQGYNEQFF	TGCGCCAGCAGCTTGGTGGGACAGGGTTACAATGAGCAGTTCTTC	TRBV5-1	TRBD1	TRBJ2-1	-
CASSHEGVRETQYF	TGCGCCAGCAGCCACGAGGGAGTCAGAGAGACCCAGTACTTC	TRBV4-1	-	TRBJ2-5	-
CASSLLGQSGTEAFF	TGTGCCAGCAGCCTCCTGGGACAGTCGGGTACTGAAGCTTTCTTT	TRBV9	TRBD1	TRBJ1-1	-
CASTFGGRRQDTQYF	TGTGCCAGCACCTTCGGCGGGAGAAGGCAAGATACGCAGTATTTT	TRBV3-1/TRBV3-2	TRBD2	TRBJ2-3	-
CASSEYGNSPLHF	TGTGCCAGCAGTGAGTACGGGAATTCACCCCTCCACTTT	TRBV2	-	TRBJ1-6	-
CASSYNPAGEGETQYF	TGTGCCAGCAGTTACAATCCAGCGGGAGAGGGAGAGACCCAGTACTTC	TRBV6-5	TRBD2	TRBJ2-5	-
CASSFGGAAEKLFF	TGTGCCAGCAGTTTTGGGGGGGCAGCGGAAAAACTGTTTTTT	TRBV27	-	TRBJ1-4	-
CASSIFGGNTEAFF	TGTGCCAGTAGTATATTTGGTGGAAACACTGAAGCTTTCTTT	TRBV19	-	TRBJ1-1	-
CASSLGLADSNQPQHF	TGTGCCAGCAGCTTAGGGTTAGCCGATAGCAATCAGCCCCAGCATTTT	TRBV11-2	-	TRBJ1-5	-
CASSSPGENEQFF	TGCGCCAGCAGCTCCCCAGGGGAGAATGAGCAGTTCTTC	TRBV5-1	-	TRBJ2-1	once
CASGLDLKETQYF	TGTGCTAGTGGTTTGGACCTGAAGGAGACCCAGTACTTC	TRBV12-5	-	TRBJ2-5	-
CASSLAPSGETQYF	TGTGCCAGCAGCTTAGCTCCAAGTGGGGAGACCCAGTACTTC	TRBV11-3	-	TRBJ2-5	-
CASKLGADTEAFF	TGTGCCAGCAAGCTGGGGGCGGACACTGAAGCTTTCTTT	TRBV27	-	TRBJ1-1	-
CASRTGTDSRNQPQHF	TGTGCCAGCAGGACAGGGACTGATAGTCGCAATCAGCCCCAGCATTTT	TRBV27	TRBD1	TRBJ1-5	-
CSVEREREAFF	TGCAGCGTTGAACGGGAAAGAGAAGCTTTCTTT	TRBV29-1	-	TRBJ1-1	-
CASSIGQARAFF	TGTGCCAGTAGTATCGGGCAGGCGCGGGCTTTCTTT	TRBV19	-	TRBJ1-1	-
CASSDSGGAGNEQFF	TGTGCCAGCAGTGACAGTGGGGGCGCGGGGAATGAGCAGTTCTTC	TRBV6-4	-	TRBJ2-1	few
CASSQDGDNSPLHF	TGTGCCAGCAGCCAGGACGGGGATAATTCACCCCTCCACTTT	TRBV5-6	-	TRBJ1-6	-
CASNPTTYQETQYF	TGTGCCAGCAACCCGACGACGTACCAAGAGACCCAGTACTTC	TRBV7-2	-	TRBJ2-5	-
CASRQTGASYEQYF	TGTGCCAGCAGGCAGACAGGGGCCTCCTACGAGCAGTACTTC	TRBV6-5	TRBD1	TRBJ2-7	-
CASSVGGSGSYEQYF	TGTGCCAGCAGCGTAGGGGGTAGCGGGAGCTACGAGCAGTACTTC	TRBV9	TRBD2	TRBJ2-7	-
CASSLGGTFNEQFF	TGTGCCAGCAGCTTAGGAGGCACCTTCAATGAGCAGTTCTTC	TRBV11-3	-	TRBJ2-1	once
CASGLIEQFF	TGTGCCAGCGGGCTAATTGAGCAGTTCTTC	TRBV12-3/TRBV12-4	-	TRBJ2-1	-
CASSPLASPSTDTQYF	TGTGCCAGCAGCCCACTAGCGAGCCCTAGCACAGATACGCAGTATTTT	TRBV11-3	TRBD2	TRBJ2-3	-
CASTPGTGASEQYF	TGTGCCAGTACCCCCGGGACAGGGGCTAGCGAGCAGTACTTC	TRBV19	TRBD1	TRBJ2-7	few
CASSLDRGGITDTQYF	TGTGCCAGCAGCTTAGATCGCGGGGGGATCACAGATACGCAGTATTTT	TRBV11-2	TRBD2	TRBJ2-3	-
CASSARGQGGNTIYF	TGTGCCAGCAGCGCCAGAGGACAGGGAGGAAACACCATATATTTT	TRBV5-8	TRBD1	TRBJ1-3	-